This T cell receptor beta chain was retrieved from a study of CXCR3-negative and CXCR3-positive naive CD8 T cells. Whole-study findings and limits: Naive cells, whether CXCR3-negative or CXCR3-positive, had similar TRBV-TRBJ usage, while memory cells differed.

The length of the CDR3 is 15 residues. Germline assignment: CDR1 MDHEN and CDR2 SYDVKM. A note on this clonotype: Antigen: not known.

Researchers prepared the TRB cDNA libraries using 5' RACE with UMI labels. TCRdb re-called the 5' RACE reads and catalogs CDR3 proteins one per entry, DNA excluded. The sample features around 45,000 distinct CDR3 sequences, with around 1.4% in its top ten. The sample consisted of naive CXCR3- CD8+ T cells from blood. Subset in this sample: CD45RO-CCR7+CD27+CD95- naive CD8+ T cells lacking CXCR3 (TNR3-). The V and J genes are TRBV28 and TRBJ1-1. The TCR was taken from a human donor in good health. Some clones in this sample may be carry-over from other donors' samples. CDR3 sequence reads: CASSLIVGSNTEAFF.